This TCR beta chain appears in the sequencing data of a study of CD8+ T cells in alopecia areata. As the sequencing template, cDNA was produced by extracting RNA and reverse transcribing it. Some clones are missing from TCRdb's copy, which holds only in-frame ones; the method was immunoSEQ multiplex PCR. The data show some 120,000 clones, with roughly 57% seen just once and around 6% held by the top ten. Treatment denoted: oral pan-JAK inhibitor, 5-10 mg twice daily. In germline, CDR1 is SGHRS, CDR2 YFSETQ. There are 13 residues in the CDR3. Deletions cut 3 bases from V and 7 bases from J, with 14 bases between.

The chain employs TRBV5-1 and TRBJ2-7, with D maybe TRBD1 (6 bases). This sample comprised CD4+ T cells sorted from blood, obtained at week 4, from a patient treated with tofacitinib. The sequence came from a human donor with alopecia areata. CDR3 in DNA: TGCGCCAGCAGCTCAGGGGCCCCAGTAGAGCAGTACTTC. This sequence encodes CASSSGAPVEQYF.